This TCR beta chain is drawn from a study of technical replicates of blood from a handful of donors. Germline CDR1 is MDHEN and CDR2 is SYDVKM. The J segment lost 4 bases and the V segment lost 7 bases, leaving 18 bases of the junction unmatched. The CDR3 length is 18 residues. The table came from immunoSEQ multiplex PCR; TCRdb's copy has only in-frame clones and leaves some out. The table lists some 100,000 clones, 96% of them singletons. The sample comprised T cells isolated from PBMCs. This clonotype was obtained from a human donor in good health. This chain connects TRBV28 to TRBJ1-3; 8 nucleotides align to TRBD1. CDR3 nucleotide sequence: TGTGCCAGCACCTCGGACAGGGAGACCCTCTTGAGAGGAAACACCATATATTTT. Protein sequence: CASTSDRETLLRGNTIYF.